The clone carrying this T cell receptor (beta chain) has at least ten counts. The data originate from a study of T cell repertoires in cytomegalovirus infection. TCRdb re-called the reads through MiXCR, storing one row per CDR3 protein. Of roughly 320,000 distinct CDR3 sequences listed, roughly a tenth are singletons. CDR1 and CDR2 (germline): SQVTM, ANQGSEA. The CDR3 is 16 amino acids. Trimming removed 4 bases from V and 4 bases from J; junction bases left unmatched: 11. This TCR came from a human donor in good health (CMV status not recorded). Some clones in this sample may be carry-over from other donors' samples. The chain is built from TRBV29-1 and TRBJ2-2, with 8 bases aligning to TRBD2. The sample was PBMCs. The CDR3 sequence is CSVVSLAGRGTGELFF. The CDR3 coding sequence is TGCAGCGTTGTAAGCCTAGCGGGTCGTGGCACCGGGGAGCTGTTTTTT.